The present entry profiles one T cell receptor (beta chain) with its context. As yet, its antigen is unknown. PCR involved 60 Vbeta and 13 Jbeta primers. The table came from immunoSEQ multiplex PCR; TCRdb's copy has only in-frame clones and leaves some out. Among roughly 60,000 clones, 60% to 85% were seen once, and the ten largest hold 3% to 4%. The data belong to a study of cytomegalovirus exposure and HLA in healthy donors. Regarding the study as a whole: The authors judged a highly shared variant cluster likely a sequencing artifact. Immune exposure data for these donors was limited to CMV serostatus. For TCR beta chains, V- and J-gene trimming was later linked to a missense DCLRE1C variant.

The V end lost 3 bases, the J end lost 0 bases, and 15 bases lay between the germline ends. There are 17 residues in the CDR3. Per the germline V gene, CDR1 is KGHSH and CDR2 is LQKENI. The chain uses TRBV18 and TRBJ1-5; the D is unclear. The source is a woman between 40 and 50 years old in good health and CMV-seropositive. Source material: PBMCs. CDR3 DNA sequence: TGTGCCAGCTCACCTCCGGGAGTTGGCGGTAGCAATCAGCCCCAGCATTTT. Its protein product is CASSPPGVGGSNQPQHF. The whole variable domain, filled in from reference TRBV18 and TRBJ1-5, reads NAGVMQNPRHLVRRRGQEARLRCSPMKGHSHVYWYRQLPEEGLKFMVYLQKENIIDESGMPKERFSAEFPKEGPSILRIQQVVRGDSAAYFCASSPPGVGGSNQPQHFGDGTRLSIL.